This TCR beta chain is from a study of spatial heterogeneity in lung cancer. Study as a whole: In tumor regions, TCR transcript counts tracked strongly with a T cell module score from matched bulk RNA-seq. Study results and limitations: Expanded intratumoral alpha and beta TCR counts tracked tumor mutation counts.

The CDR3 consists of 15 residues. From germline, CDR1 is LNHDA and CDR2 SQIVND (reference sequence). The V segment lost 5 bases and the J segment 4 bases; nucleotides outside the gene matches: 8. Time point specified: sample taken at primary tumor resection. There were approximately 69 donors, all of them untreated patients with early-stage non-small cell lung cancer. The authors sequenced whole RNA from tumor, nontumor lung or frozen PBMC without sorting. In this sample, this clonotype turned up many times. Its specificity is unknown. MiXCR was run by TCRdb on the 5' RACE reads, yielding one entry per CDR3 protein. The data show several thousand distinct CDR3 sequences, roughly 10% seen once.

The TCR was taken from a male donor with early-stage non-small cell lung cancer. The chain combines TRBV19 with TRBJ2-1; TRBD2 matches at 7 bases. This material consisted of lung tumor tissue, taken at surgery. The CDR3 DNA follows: TGTGCCAGTAGTCCTCGACGGGGGGTATACAATGAGCAGTTCTTC. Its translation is CASSPRRGVYNEQFF. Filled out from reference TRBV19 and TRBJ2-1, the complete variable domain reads DGGITQSPKYLFRKEGQNVTLSCEQNLNHDAMYWYRQDPGQGLRLIYYSQIVNDFQKGDIAEGYSVSREKKESFPLTVTSAQKNPTAFYLCASSPRRGVYNEQFFGPGTRLTVL.